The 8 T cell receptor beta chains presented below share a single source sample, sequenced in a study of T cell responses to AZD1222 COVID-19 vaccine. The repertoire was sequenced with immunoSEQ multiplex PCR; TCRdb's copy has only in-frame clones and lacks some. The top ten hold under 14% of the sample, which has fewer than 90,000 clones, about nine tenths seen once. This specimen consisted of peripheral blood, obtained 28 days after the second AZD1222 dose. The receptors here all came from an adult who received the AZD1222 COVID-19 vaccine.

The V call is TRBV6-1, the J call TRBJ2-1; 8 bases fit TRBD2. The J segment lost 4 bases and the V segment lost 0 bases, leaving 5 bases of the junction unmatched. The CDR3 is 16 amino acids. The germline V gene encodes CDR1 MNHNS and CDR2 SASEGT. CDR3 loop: CASSEASGGRYNEQFF. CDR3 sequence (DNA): TGTGCCAGCAGTGAAGCGTCGGGAGGGCGGTACAATGAGCAGTTCTTC.

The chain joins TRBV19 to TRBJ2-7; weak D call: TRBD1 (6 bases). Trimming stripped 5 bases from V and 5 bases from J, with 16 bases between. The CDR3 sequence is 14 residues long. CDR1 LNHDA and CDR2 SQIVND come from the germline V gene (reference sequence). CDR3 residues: CASSPNRDRNEQYF. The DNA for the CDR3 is TGTGCCAGTAGTCCCAACAGGGATAGAAACGAGCAGTACTTC.

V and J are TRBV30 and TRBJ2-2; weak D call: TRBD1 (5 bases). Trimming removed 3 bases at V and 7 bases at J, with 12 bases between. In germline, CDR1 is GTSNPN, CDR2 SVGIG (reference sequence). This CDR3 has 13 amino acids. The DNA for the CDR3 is TGTGCCTGGAGAACAGGACCCGGCGGGGAGCTGTTTTTT. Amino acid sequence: CAWRTGPGGELFF.

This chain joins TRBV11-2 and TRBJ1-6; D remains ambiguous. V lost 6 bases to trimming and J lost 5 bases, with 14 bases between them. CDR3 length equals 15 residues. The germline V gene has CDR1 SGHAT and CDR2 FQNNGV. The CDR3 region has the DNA TGTGCCAGCAGAATCGGAGGTGACCATAATTCACCCCTCCACTTT. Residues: CASRIGGDHNSPLHF.

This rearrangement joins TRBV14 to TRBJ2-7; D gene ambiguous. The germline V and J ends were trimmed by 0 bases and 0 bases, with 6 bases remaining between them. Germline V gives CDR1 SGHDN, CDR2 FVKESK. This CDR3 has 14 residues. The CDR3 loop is CASSQDHTSYEQYF. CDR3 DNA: TGTGCCAGCAGCCAAGATCACACCTCCTACGAGCAGTACTTC.

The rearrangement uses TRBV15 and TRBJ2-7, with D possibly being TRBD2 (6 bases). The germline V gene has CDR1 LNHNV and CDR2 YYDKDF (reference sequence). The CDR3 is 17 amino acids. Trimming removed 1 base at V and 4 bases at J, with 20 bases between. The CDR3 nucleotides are TGTGCCACCAGCAGAGCCCCCGGTCTAGCTGGGACTTACGAGCAGTACTTC. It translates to CATSRAPGLAGTYEQYF.

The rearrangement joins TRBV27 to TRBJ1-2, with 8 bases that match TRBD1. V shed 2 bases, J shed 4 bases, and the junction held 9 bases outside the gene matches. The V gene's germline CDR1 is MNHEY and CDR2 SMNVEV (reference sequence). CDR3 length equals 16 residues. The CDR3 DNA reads TGTGCCAGCAGTTTACAGGGGGCCCCCTGGGTCTATGGCTACACCTTC. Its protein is CASSLQGAPWVYGYTF.

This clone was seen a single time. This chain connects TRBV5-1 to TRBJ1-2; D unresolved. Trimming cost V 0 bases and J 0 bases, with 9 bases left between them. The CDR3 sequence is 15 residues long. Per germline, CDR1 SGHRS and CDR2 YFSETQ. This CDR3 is CASSLDSGANYGYTF. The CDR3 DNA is TGCGCCAGCAGCTTGGATTCGGGAGCTAACTATGGCTACACCTTC.